The 8 T cell receptor beta chains below come from one sample, sequenced in a study of blood T cell repertoires in COVID-19. Sequencing used immunoSEQ multiplex PCR; TCRdb keeps in-frame clones, though not all of them. The table records over 250,000 clones, 75% to 95% of them present only once. What was sequenced was PBMCs or T cells enriched from blood (not recorded which). These receptors were collected from a woman in her twenties or thirties who had recovered from COVID-19.

The rearrangement links TRBV4-3 to TRBJ2-1; weak D call: TRBD2 (5 bases). The V end was cut by 4 bases, the J end by 1 base, with 11 bases between. Germline V gene data show CDR1 as LGHNA and CDR2 as YSLEER. The CDR3 runs to 15 residues. The CDR3 loop reads CASSPTLESYNEQFF. In DNA form, the CDR3 reads TGCGCCAGCAGCCCGACACTAGAGTCCTACAATGAGCAGTTCTTC.

The chain uses TRBV6-2 or TRBV6-3 and TRBJ2-5; D might be TRBD1 (5 bases). CDR1 is MNHEY and CDR2 is SVGEGT in the germline V gene. V dropped 0 bases and J dropped 1 base, with 12 bases sitting between them. The CDR3 runs 16 residues. The CDR3 sequence: CASSYSKQGSQETQYF. In nucleotides, the CDR3 is TGTGCCAGCAGTTACTCGAAGCAGGGAAGCCAAGAGACCCAGTACTTC.

The sample holds one count of this clone. J is TRBJ2-4 and V is TRBV19; D is perhaps TRBD1 (6 bases). Germline CDR1 reads LNHDA; CDR2 reads SQIVND (reference sequence). This CDR3 is 14 amino acids long. V lost 3 bases and J 1 base, leaving 7 bases between the germline ends. As DNA, the CDR3 is TGTGCCAGTAGTATGAGGGGGGCCAAAAACATTCAGTACTTC. Translated: CASSMRGAKNIQYF.

The chain carries TRBV12-5 and TRBJ2-7, with 11 bases aligning to TRBD1. The germline V gene encodes CDR1 LGHNT and CDR2 FRNRAP. The CDR3 runs to 17 residues. With 1 base clipped from V and 1 base from J, the junction kept 6 bases outside the gene matches. CDR3 coding DNA: TGTGCTAGTGGTTTGGCGATGGGACAGGGGGTTTCCTACGAGCAGTACTTC. It codes for CASGLAMGQGVSYEQYF. Variable domain in full (rest from reference TRBV12-5 and TRBJ2-7): DARVTQTPRHKVTEMGQEVTMRCQPILGHNTVFWYRQTMMQGLELLAYFRNRAPLDDSGMPKDRFSAEMPDATLATLKIQPSEPRDSAVYFCASGLAMGQGVSYEQYFGPGTRLTVT.

The count of this clone is one. The chain recombines TRBV7-9 with TRBJ2-1, with 12 positions matching TRBD2. Germline V gene lookup returns CDR1 SEHNR and CDR2 FQNEAQ (reference sequence). The CDR3 covers 19 residues. J was trimmed by 2 bases and V by 2 bases; bases with no gene match: 10. The CDR3 DNA sequence: TGTGCCAGCAGCTTACAGGAGACTAGCGGGAGAGGGACCTACAATGAGCAGTTCTTC. Its translation: CASSLQETSGRGTYNEQFF.

The J gene is TRBJ2-7, the V gene TRBV12-5, with 13 nucleotides matching TRBD2. V lost 5 bases, J lost 1 base, and 11 bases stayed unmatched. Germline CDR1 reads LGHNT; CDR2 reads FRNRAP. The CDR3 length is 18 residues. The CDR3 nucleotides are TGTGCTAGTGGTCCAAAAAGGGGGACTAGCGGGGTTTCCTACGAGCAGTACTTC. Amino acid sequence: CASGPKRGTSGVSYEQYF.

For this clone: The junction shows a germline mismatch at one end, possibly a read error. The chain carries TRBV28 and TRBJ1-2; 7 nucleotides align to TRBD1. There are 13 residues in the CDR3. Germline loops: CDR1 MDHEN, CDR2 SYDVKM. In nucleotides, the CDR3 is TGTGCCAGCAGAAACCCCAGCCTAGACAGGGCACTCTTC. This sequence encodes CASRNPSLDRALF.

This chain connects TRBV6-2 or TRBV6-3 to TRBJ2-1; 11 bases map to TRBD2. Germline V CDR1 and CDR2: MNHEY, SVGEGT. With 6 bases clipped from V and 2 bases from J, the junction kept 3 bases outside the gene matches. CDR3 length: 15 amino acids. The CDR3 DNA is TGTGCCAGCAGCCCTAGCGGGAGGCCCTACAATGAGCAGTTCTTC. This translates into CASSPSGRPYNEQFF.